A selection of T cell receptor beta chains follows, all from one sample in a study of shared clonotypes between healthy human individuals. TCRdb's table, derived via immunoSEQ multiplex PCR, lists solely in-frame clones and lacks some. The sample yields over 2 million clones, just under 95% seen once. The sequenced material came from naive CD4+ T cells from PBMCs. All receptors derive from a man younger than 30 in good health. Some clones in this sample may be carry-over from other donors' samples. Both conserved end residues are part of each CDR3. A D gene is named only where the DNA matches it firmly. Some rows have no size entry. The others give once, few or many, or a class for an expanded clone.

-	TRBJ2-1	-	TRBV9	CASSVWLSSYNEQFF	TGTGCCAGCAGCGTATGGTTGTCCTCCTACAATGAGCAGTTCTTC
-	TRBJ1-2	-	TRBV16	CASTPGHNYGYTF	TGTGCCAGCACCCCAGGACATAACTATGGCTACACCTTC
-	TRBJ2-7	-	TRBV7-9	CASSTTGLAGEQYF	TGTGCCAGCAGCACGACGGGGCTAGCCGGCGAGCAGTACTTC
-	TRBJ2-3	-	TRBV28	CASSSLPDTQYF	TGTGCCAGCAGTTCCCTCCCAGATACGCAGTATTTT
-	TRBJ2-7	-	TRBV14	CASSPPYEQYF	TGTGCCAGCAGCCCCCCCTACGAGCAGTACTTC
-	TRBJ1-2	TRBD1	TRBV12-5	CASGLASPGQGYGYTF	TGTGCTAGTGGTTTGGCCTCTCCGGGACAGGGATATGGCTACACCTTC
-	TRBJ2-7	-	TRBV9	CASSVASARGPYEQYF	TGTGCCAGCAGCGTAGCGAGTGCGAGGGGTCCCTACGAGCAGTACTTC
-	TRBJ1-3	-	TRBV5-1	CASSSEAGVSGNTIYF	TGCGCCAGCAGCTCCGAAGCAGGGGTCTCTGGAAACACCATATATTTT
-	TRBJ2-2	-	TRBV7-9	CASSRGSGGELFF	TGTGCCAGCAGCAGGGGGTCCGGCGGGGAGCTGTTTTTT
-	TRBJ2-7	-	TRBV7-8	CASSGWGSHSYEQYF	TGTGCCAGCAGCGGGTGGGGGTCCCACTCCTACGAGCAGTACTTC
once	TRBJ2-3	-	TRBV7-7	CASSLLGSPTDTQYF	TGTGCCAGCAGCTTACTGGGGAGCCCCACAGATACGCAGTATTTT
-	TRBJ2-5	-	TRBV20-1	CSAYSRGTQYF	TGCAGTGCTTACAGCCGTGGGACCCAGTACTTC
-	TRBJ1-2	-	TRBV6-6	CASSYVVTGNYGYTF	TGTGCCAGCAGTTACGTTGTGACGGGAAACTATGGCTACACCTTC
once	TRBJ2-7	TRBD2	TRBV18	CASSPGLAGVYEQYF	TGTGCCAGCTCACCCGGACTAGCGGGTGTCTACGAGCAGTACTTC
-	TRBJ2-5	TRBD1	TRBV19	CASSPGTGGETQYF	TGTGCCAGTAGTCCCGGGACAGGGGGGGAGACCCAGTACTTC
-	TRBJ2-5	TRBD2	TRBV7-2	CASSFSSGSVETQYF	TGTGCCAGCAGCTTTAGTAGCGGGAGCGTGGAGACCCAGTACTTC
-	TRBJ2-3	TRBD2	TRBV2	CASKLSGSTDTQYF	TGTGCCAGCAAACTTAGCGGGAGCACAGATACGCAGTATTTT
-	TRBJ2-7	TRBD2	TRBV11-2	CASSPFVLTSGRLYEQYF	TGTGCCAGCAGCCCCTTTGTCCTGACTAGCGGGAGGTTGTACGAGCAGTACTTC
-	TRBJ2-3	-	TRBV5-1	CASSSLLRSGSTDTQYF	TGCGCCAGCAGCTCCCTCCTTCGTAGCGGCAGCACAGATACGCAGTATTTT
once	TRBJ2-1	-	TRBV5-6	CASSLASPYNEQFF	TGTGCCAGCAGCCTAGCCTCCCCCTACAATGAGCAGTTCTTC
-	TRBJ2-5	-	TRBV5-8	CASSSDAETQYF	TGTGCCAGCAGCTCGGACGCGGAGACCCAGTACTTC
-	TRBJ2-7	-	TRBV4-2	CASSQEPRSSYEQYF	TGTGCCAGCAGCCAAGAGCCCCGGAGCTCCTACGAGCAGTACTTC
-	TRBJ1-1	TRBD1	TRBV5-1	CASGTAPMNTEAFF	TGCGCCAGCGGGACAGCACCCATGAACACTGAAGCTTTCTTT
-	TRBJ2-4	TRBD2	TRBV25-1	CASSESGRAKNIQYF	TGTGCCAGCAGTGAGAGCGGGAGAGCCAAAAACATTCAGTACTTC
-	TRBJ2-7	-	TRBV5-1	CASSLDPGTDAGEQYF	TGCGCCAGCAGCTTGGACCCCGGGACCGACGCGGGGGAGCAGTACTTC
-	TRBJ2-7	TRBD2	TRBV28	CASSAPGSGGTYEQYF	TGTGCCAGCAGTGCCCCGGGTAGCGGGGGGACCTACGAGCAGTACTTC
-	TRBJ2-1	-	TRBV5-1	CASSLVRQADEQFF	TGCGCCAGCAGCTTGGTCAGGCAGGCCGATGAGCAGTTCTTC
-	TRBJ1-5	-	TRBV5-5	CASSSRGPMGQPQHF	TGTGCCAGCAGCTCCAGGGGCCCTATGGGACAGCCCCAGCATTTT
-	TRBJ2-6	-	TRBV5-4	CASSLDSGANVLTF	TGTGCCAGCAGCTTAGACTCTGGGGCCAACGTCCTGACTTTC
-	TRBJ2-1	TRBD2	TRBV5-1	CASSPPGQGLIKQFF	TGCGCCAGCAGCCCCCCCGGGCAGGGACTAATTAAGCAGTTCTTC
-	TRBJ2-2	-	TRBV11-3	CASSLRVGELFF	TGTGCCAGCAGCTTACGTGTCGGGGAGCTGTTTTTT
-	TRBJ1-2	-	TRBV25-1	CASSAFRGSNYGYTF	TGTGCCAGCAGCGCCTTCAGGGGTTCTAACTATGGCTACACCTTC
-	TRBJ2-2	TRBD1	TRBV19	CASSIRWAQGAPGELFF	TGTGCCAGTAGTATTAGGTGGGCACAGGGGGCCCCCGGGGAGCTGTTTTTT
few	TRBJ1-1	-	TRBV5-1	CASSPGYFEGTEAFF	TGCGCCAGCAGCCCCGGGTATTTCGAAGGCACTGAAGCTTTCTTT
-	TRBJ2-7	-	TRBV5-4	CASSPPGRPYEQYF	TGTGCCAGCAGCCCTCCGGGACGTCCCTACGAGCAGTACTTC
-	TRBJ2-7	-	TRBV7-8	CASSLAGGPYEQYF	TGTGCCAGCAGCTTAGCGGGAGGCCCCTACGAGCAGTACTTC
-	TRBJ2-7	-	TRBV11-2	CASSLLYGTRGNYEQYF	TGTGCCAGCAGCTTACTCTATGGGACACGGGGGAACTACGAGCAGTACTTC
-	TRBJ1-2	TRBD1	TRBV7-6	CASSPTQGADYGYTF	TGTGCCAGCAGCCCTACCCAGGGGGCAGACTATGGCTACACCTTC
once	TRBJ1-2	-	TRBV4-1	CASSQDSSGSWNYGYTF	TGCGCCAGCAGCCAAGACTCCTCCGGGAGTTGGAACTATGGCTACACCTTC
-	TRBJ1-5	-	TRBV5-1	CASSLFRRGSNQPQHF	TGCGCCAGCAGCTTGTTCAGGCGGGGTAGCAATCAGCCCCAGCATTTT
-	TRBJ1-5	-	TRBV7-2	CASSSWTVSNQPQHF	TGTGCCAGCAGCTCCTGGACAGTTAGCAATCAGCCCCAGCATTTT
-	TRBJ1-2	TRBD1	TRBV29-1	CSVEGTGVSGGYTF	TGCAGCGTTGAGGGGACAGGGGTTTCGGGTGGCTACACCTTC
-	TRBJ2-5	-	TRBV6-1	CASSTRWGIETQYF	TGTGCCAGCAGTACAAGGTGGGGGATCGAGACCCAGTACTTC
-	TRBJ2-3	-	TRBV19	CASSPRWGIRTDTQYF	TGTGCCAGTAGTCCCCGGTGGGGCATTCGCACAGATACGCAGTATTTT
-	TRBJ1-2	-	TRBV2	CASSEKNGANYGYTF	TGTGCCAGCAGTGAAAAAAACGGAGCTAACTATGGCTACACCTTC
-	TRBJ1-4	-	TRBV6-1	CARLDGAF	TGTGCCAGACTAGACGGAGCTTTT
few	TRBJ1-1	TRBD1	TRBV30	CARTGENTEAFF	TGTGCCCGGACAGGAGAGAACACTGAAGCTTTCTTT
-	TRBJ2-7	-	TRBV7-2	CASSLGRGSSYEQYF	TGTGCCAGCAGCTTAGGTCGGGGCAGCTCCTACGAGCAGTACTTC
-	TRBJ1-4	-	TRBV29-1	CSVELIAGKNEKLFF	TGCAGCGTTGAACTTATTGCGGGTAAAAATGAAAAACTGTTTTTT